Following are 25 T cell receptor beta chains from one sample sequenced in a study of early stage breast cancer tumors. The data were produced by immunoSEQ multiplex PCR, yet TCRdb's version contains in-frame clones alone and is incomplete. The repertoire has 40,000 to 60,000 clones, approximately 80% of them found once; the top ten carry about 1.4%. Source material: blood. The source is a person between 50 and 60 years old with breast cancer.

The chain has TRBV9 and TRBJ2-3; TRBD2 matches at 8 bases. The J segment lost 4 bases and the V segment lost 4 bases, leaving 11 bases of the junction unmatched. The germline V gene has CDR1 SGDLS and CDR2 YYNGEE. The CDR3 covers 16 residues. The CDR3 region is CASSPGLAGGADTQYF. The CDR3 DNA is TGTGCCAGCAGCCCAGGACTAGCTGGTGGCGCAGATACGCAGTATTTT.

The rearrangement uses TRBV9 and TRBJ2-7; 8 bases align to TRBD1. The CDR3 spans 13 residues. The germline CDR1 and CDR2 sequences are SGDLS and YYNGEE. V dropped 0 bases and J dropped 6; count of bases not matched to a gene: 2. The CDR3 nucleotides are TGTGCCAGCAGCGTAGCTACAGGGGGCGAGCAGTACTTC. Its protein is CASSVATGGEQYF. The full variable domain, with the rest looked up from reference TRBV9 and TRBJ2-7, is DSGVTQTPKHLITATGQRVTLRCSPRSGDLSVYWYQQSLDQGLQFLIQYYNGEERAKGNILERFSAQQFPDLHSELNLSSLELGDSALYFCASSVATGGEQYFGPGTRLTVT.

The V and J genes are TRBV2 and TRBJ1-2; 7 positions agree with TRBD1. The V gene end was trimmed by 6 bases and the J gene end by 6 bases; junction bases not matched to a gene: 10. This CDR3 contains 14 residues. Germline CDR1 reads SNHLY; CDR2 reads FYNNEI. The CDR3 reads CASSSTGQPDGYTF. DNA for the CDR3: TGTGCCAGCAGCTCCACGGGACAGCCAGATGGCTACACCTTC.

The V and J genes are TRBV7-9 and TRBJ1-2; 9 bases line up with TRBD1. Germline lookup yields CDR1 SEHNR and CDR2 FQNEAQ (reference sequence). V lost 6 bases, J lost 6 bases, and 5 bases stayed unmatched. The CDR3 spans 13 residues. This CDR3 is CASRPTGGDGYTF. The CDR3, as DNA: TGTGCCAGCAGACCGACAGGGGGGGATGGCTACACCTTC.

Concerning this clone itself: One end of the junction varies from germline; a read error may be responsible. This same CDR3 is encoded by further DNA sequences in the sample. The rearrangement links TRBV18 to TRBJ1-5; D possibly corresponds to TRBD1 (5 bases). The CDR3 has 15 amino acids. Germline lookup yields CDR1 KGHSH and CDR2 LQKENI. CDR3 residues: CASSPLDFGGQPQHF. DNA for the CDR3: TGTGCTAGCTCACCACTGGACTTTGGGGGTCAGCCCCAGCATTTT. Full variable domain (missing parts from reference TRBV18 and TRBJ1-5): NAGVMQNPRHLVRRRGQEARLRCSPMKGHSHVYWYRQLPEEGLKFMVYLQKENIIDESGMPKERFSAEFPKEGPSILRIQQVVRGDSAAYFCASSPLDFGGQPQHFGDGTRLSIL.

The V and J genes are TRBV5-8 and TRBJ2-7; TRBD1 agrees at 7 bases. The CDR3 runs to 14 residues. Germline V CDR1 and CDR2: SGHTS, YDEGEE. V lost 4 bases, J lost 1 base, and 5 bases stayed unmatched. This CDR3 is CASSTRTGSYEQYF. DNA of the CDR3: TGTGCCAGCAGCACCCGGACAGGTTCCTACGAGCAGTACTTC. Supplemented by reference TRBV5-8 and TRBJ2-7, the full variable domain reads EAGVTQSPTHLIKTRGQQATLRCSPISGHTSVYWYQQALGLGLQFLLWYDEGEERNRGNFPPRFSGRQFPNYSSELNVNALELEDSALYLCASSTRTGSYEQYFGPGTRLTVT.

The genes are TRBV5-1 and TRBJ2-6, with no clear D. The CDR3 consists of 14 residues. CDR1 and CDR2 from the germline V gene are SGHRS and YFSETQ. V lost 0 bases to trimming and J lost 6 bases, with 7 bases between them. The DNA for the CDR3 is TGCGCCAGCAGCTTGGGTGGGGTGGCCAACGTCCTGACTTTC. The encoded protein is CASSLGGVANVLTF.

In nucleotides, the CDR3 is TGTGCCATCCAACCAACTATCATGAACACTGAAGCTTTCTTT. Protein sequence: CAIQPTIMNTEAFF. The chain joins TRBV10-3 to TRBJ1-1; D remains unclear. Germline V gene data show CDR1 as ENHRY and CDR2 as SYGVKD. Trimming removed 8 bases from V and 0 bases from J, with 13 bases in between. This CDR3 has 14 residues.

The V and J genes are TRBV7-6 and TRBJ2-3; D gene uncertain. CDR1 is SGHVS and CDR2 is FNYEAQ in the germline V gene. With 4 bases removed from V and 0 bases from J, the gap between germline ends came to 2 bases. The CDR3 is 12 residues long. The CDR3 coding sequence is TGTGCCAGCAGCTCCAGCACAGATACGCAGTATTTT. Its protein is CASSSSTDTQYF. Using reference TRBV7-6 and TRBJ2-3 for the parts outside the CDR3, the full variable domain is GAGVSQSPRYKVTKRGQDVALRCDPISGHVSLYWYRQALGQGPEFLTYFNYEAQQDKSGLPNDRFSAERPEGSISTLTIQRTEQRDSAMYRCASSSSTDTQYFGPGTRLTVL.

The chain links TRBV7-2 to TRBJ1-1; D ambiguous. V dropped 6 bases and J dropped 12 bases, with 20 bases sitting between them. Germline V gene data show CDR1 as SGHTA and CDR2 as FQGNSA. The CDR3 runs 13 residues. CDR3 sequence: CASRKTEEPPTFF. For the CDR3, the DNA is TGTGCCAGCAGGAAAACTGAGGAGCCCCCAACTTTCTTT.

The CDR3 region has the DNA TGTGCCAGCACCCGGGGGCAGTACGAGCAGTACTTC. Translating it yields CASTRGQYEQYF. The rearrangement joins TRBV6-6 to TRBJ2-7; the D gene could be TRBD1 or TRBD2 (6 bases each). The V gene's germline CDR1 is MNHNY and CDR2 SVGAGI (reference sequence). The V end was cut by 7 bases, the J end by 4 bases, with 11 bases between. This CDR3 has 12 amino acids.

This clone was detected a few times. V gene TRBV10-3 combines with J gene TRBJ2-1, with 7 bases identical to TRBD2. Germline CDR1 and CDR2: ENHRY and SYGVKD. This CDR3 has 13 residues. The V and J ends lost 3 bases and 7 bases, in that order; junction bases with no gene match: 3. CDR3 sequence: CAISDSLANEQFF. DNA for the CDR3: TGTGCCATCAGTGATTCACTAGCGAATGAGCAGTTCTTC.

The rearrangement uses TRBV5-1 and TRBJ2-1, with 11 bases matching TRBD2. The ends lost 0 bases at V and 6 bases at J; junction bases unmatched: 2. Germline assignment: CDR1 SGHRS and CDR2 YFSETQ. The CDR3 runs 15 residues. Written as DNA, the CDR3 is TGCGCCAGCAGCTTGGGACTAGCGGGAAGCAATGAGCAGTTCTTC. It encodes CASSLGLAGSNEQFF.

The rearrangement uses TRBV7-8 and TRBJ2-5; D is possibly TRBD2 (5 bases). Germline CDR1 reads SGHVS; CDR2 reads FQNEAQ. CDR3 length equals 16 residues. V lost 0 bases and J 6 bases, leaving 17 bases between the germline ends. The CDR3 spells CASSLARAFLGKTQYF. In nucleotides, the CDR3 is TGTGCCAGCAGCTTAGCGCGGGCATTCTTAGGAAAGACCCAGTACTTC.

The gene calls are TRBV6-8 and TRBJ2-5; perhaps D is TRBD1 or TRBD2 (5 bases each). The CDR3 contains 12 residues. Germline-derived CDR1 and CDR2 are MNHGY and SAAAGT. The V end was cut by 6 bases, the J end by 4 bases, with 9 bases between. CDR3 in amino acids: CASSQGPETQYF. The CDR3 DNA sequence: TGTGCCAGCAGCCAGGGACCAGAGACCCAGTACTTC.

DNA of the CDR3: TGTGCCAGCAGCCCGGGACTAGCGGGAGGCTACTACGAGCAGTACTTC. This sequence encodes CASSPGLAGGYYEQYF. The chain has TRBV2 and TRBJ2-7, with 15 positions matching TRBD2. From germline, CDR1 is SNHLY and CDR2 FYNNEI. Trimming cost V 6 bases and J 3 bases; bases outside gene matches: 6. The CDR3 totals 16 residues.

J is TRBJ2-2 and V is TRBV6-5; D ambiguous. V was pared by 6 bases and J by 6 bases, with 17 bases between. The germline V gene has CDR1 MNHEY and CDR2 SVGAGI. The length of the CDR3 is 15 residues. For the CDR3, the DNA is TGTGCCAGCAGCCGAAAAGGAGTCAACGCCGGGGAGCTGTTTTTT. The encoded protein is CASSRKGVNAGELFF.

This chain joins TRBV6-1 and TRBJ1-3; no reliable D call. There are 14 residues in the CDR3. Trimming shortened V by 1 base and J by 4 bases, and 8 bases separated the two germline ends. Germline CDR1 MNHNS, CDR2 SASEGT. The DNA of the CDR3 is TGTGCCAGCAGTGAAGGGGGAGGCGGAAACACCATATATTTT. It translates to CASSEGGGGNTIYF.

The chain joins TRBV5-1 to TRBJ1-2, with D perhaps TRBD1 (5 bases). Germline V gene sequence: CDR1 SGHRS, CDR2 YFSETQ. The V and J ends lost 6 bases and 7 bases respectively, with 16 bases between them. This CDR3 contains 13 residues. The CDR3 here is CASTEGQAVGYTF. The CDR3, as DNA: TGCGCCAGCACTGAGGGGCAGGCGGTTGGCTACACCTTC.

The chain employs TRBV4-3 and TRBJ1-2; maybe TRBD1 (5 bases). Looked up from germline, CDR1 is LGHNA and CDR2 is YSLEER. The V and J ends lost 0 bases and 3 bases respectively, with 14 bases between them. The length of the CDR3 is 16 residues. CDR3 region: CASSQDVGGSDYGYTF. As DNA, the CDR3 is TGCGCCAGCAGCCAAGATGTTGGGGGTAGTGACTATGGCTACACCTTC.

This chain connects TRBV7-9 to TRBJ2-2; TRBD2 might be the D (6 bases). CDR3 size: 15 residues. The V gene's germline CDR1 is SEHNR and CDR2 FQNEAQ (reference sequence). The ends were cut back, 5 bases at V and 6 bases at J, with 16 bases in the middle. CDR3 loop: CASSPRGGLPGELFF. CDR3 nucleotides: TGTGCCAGCAGCCCAAGGGGAGGTCTCCCCGGGGAGCTGTTTTTT.

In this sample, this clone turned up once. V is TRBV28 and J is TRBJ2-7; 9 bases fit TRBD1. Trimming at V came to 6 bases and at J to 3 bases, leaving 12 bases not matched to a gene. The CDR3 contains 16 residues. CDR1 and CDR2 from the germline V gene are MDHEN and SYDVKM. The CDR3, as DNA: TGTGCCAGCAGCGAGGGACAGGGTCTAACCTACTACGAGCAGTACTTC. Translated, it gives CASSEGQGLTYYEQYF.

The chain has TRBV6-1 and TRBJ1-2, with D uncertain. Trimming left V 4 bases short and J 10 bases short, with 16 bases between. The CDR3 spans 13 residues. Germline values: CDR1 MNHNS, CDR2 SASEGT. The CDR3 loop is CASSADRGRDYTF. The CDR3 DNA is TGTGCCAGCAGTGCCGACCGAGGGAGGGACTACACCTTC.

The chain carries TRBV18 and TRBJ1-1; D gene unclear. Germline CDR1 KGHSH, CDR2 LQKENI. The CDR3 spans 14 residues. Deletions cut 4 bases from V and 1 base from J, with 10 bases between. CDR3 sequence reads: CASSLLEANTEAFF. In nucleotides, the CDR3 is TGTGCCAGCTCACTTCTAGAGGCGAACACTGAAGCTTTCTTT.

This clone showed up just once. CDR3 sequence (DNA): TGTGCCAGCAAGTACCGGGACAGGGCCACAGATACGCAGTATTTT. Protein product: CASKYRDRATDTQYF. The chain carries TRBV27 and TRBJ2-3; 9 positions agree with TRBD1. Germline CDR1 and CDR2: MNHEY and SMNVEV (reference sequence). The V segment lost 7 bases and the J segment 2 bases; nucleotides outside the gene matches: 7. The CDR3 loop spans 15 amino acids.